These 22 T cell receptor beta chains came from one sample sequenced in a study of CD8+ T cells in alopecia areata. Extraction and reverse transcription of RNA yielded cDNA as the sequencing template. TCRdb's copy holds only in-frame clones and misses some; the assay was immunoSEQ multiplex PCR. Here the sample spans approximately 98,000 clones, 45% to 60% being singletons. The sequenced sample was NKG2D-low CD8+ T cells sorted from blood. The source is a human donor with alopecia areata.

The J gene is TRBJ2-5, the V gene TRBV28; D is uncertain. This CDR3 spans 14 amino acids. Germline assignment: CDR1 MDHEN and CDR2 SYDVKM. V lost 2 bases and J lost 4, with 11 bases in between. In DNA, the CDR3 is TGTGCCAGCAGTTTAACCGTTTCGGGAGAGACCCAGTACTTC. Its translation is CASSLTVSGETQYF.

This clone has just a few counts. This chain connects TRBV7-9 to TRBJ1-1; a weak D match, TRBD1 (6 bases). There are 17 residues in the CDR3. V was trimmed by 5 bases and J by 1 base, leaving 20 bases between them. Germline assignment: CDR1 SEHNR and CDR2 FQNEAQ (reference sequence). The CDR3 is CASSPVGGQPANTEAFF. CDR3 DNA sequence: TGTGCCAGCAGCCCAGTAGGAGGACAGCCCGCGAACACTGAAGCTTTCTTT. The entire variable domain, with the rest obtained from reference TRBV7-9 and TRBJ1-1, is as follows: DTGVSQNPRHKITKRGQNVTFRCDPISEHNRLYWYRQTLGQGPEFLTYFQNEAQLEKSRLLSDRFSAERPKGSFSTLEIQRTEQGDSAMYLCASSPVGGQPANTEAFFGQGTRLTVV.

The DNA of the CDR3 is TGTGCCAGCAGGCAGTCTGGGGAGCTGTTTTTT. This encodes CASRQSGELFF. The gene calls are TRBV2 and TRBJ2-2; D call uncertain. Germline CDR1 and CDR2: SNHLY and FYNNEI. This CDR3 has 11 residues. The V end was cut by 6 bases, the J end by 8 bases, with 7 bases between.

The rearrangement joins TRBV27 to TRBJ2-1, with D possibly matching TRBD1 (6 bases). Trimming left V 4 bases short and J 10 bases short, with 14 bases between. Looked up from germline, CDR1 is MNHEY and CDR2 is SMNVEV (reference sequence). The CDR3 sequence is 13 residues long. DNA for the CDR3: TGTGCCAGCAGTTCCAACAGGGCTGGGGAGCAGTTCTTC. Translating gives CASSSNRAGEQFF.

This clone was seen more than once but under ten times. The chain couples TRBV14 to TRBJ2-7; possible D gene TRBD2, 6 bases. The V gene lost 8 bases and the J gene lost 3 bases, with 17 bases spanning the gap. CDR1 is SGHDN and CDR2 is FVKESK in the germline V gene. CDR3 length: 14 residues. The CDR3 sequence is CASGPTSYVYEQYF. CDR3 DNA: TGTGCCAGCGGACCTACTAGCTACGTCTACGAGCAGTACTTC. The full variable domain, in which reference TRBV14 and TRBJ2-7 provide the parts outside the CDR3, is EAGVTQFPSHSVIEKGQTVTLRCDPISGHDNLYWYRRVMGKEIKFLLHFVKESKQDESGMPNNRFLAERTGGTYSTLKVQPAELEDSGVYFCASGPTSYVYEQYFGPGTRLTVT.

This sequence joins TRBV4-1 and TRBJ2-3; 7 positions agree with TRBD2. The CDR3 length is 14 residues. The germline CDR1 and CDR2 sequences are MGHRA and YSYEKL. J was trimmed by 3 bases and V by 8 bases; bases with no gene match: 8. DNA of the CDR3: TGCGCCAGCCAACAAAGAGCGGGAACAGATACGCAGTATTTT. Protein product: CASQQRAGTDTQYF.

This clone was counted between two and nine times. V and J are TRBV4-2 and TRBJ2-1; D is perhaps TRBD1 or TRBD2 (5 bases each). The V end was cut by 3 bases, the J end by 9 bases, with 12 bases between. The CDR3 runs to 13 residues. The germline V gene encodes CDR1 LGHNA and CDR2 YNFKEQ. The CDR3 region is CASSQASGGEQFF. As DNA, the CDR3 is TGTGCCAGCAGCCAGGCCTCTGGGGGTGAGCAGTTCTTC.

The chain is built from TRBV4-1 and TRBJ2-7; D not certain. Looked up from germline, CDR1 is MGHRA and CDR2 is YSYEKL. Trimming left V 0 bases short and J 9 bases short, with 12 bases between. The CDR3 consists of 13 residues. CDR3 nucleotides: TGCGCCAGCAGCCAAGATCCCCCTTCCGTGCAGTACTTC. This encodes CASSQDPPSVQYF.

The chain carries TRBV27 and TRBJ2-3; 8 bases line up with TRBD2. The CDR3 extends over 14 amino acids. The J segment lost 2 bases and the V segment lost 9 bases, leaving 7 bases of the junction unmatched. Germline CDR1 MNHEY, CDR2 SMNVEV (reference sequence). In nucleotides, the CDR3 is TGTGCCAGTCGAAGCGGGAGTAACACAGATACGCAGTATTTT. Residues: CASRSGSNTDTQYF.

The V and J genes are TRBV6-1 and TRBJ2-7, with 11 positions matching TRBD2. CDR3 length: 15 amino acids. The junction had 6 bases not matched to a gene; V was cut back by 4 bases and J by 4 bases. The germline V gene has CDR1 MNHNS and CDR2 SASEGT. The CDR3 nucleotides read TGTGCCAGCAGTGTAGGGACTAGCGGAGATTACGAGCAGTACTTC. Translating gives CASSVGTSGDYEQYF.

The DNA of the CDR3 is TGTGCCAGCAGTTTATCCGGGAGTACGCCCTATGGCTACACCTTC. Its protein product is CASSLSGSTPYGYTF. The rearrangement uses TRBV27 and TRBJ1-2; D uncertain. The V gene's germline CDR1 is MNHEY and CDR2 SMNVEV (reference sequence). The V end was cut by 0 bases, the J end by 4 bases, with 12 bases between. This CDR3 is built from 15 residues.

V gene TRBV7-2 combines with J gene TRBJ1-1, with a possible D match to TRBD1 (6 bases). From germline, CDR1 is SGHTA and CDR2 FQGNSA. The CDR3 covers 14 residues. V gave up 5 bases and J gave up 1 base, with 11 bases separating them. Here the CDR3 reads CASSRGGPNTEAFF. The CDR3 DNA reads as TGTGCCAGCAGCCGAGGGGGGCCGAACACTGAAGCTTTCTTT.

This chain uses TRBV7-9 with TRBJ2-3; perhaps TRBD2 as D (6 bases). V dropped 5 bases and J dropped 4 bases, with 16 bases sitting between them. Germline V gives CDR1 SEHNR, CDR2 FQNEAQ (reference sequence). This CDR3 has 15 residues. The CDR3 reads CASSRMTSSADTQYF. The CDR3, as DNA: TGTGCCAGCAGCCGAATGACTAGTAGCGCAGATACGCAGTATTTT.

The genes are TRBV27 and TRBJ1-1; 9 bases line up with TRBD1. The CDR3 is 15 residues long. Germline V gene lookup returns CDR1 MNHEY and CDR2 SMNVEV (reference sequence). Trimming at V came to 5 bases and at J to 5 bases, leaving 9 bases not matched to a gene. CDR3 in amino acids: CASSPPTGGVTEAFF. CDR3 coding DNA: TGTGCCAGCAGTCCTCCGACAGGGGGTGTGACTGAAGCTTTCTTT.

The chain is built from TRBV27 and TRBJ2-1, with D possibly matching TRBD2 (6 bases). Per the germline V gene, CDR1 is MNHEY and CDR2 is SMNVEV (reference sequence). The CDR3 totals 14 residues. Deletions cut 4 bases from V and 7 bases from J, with 14 bases between. This CDR3 is CASSYPGAGNEQFF. In DNA form, the CDR3 reads TGTGCCAGCAGTTACCCGGGAGCAGGGAATGAGCAGTTCTTC.

For this clone: The identical CDR3 is also encoded by other nucleotide sequences in the sample. The chain carries TRBV27 and TRBJ1-1; TRBD1 matches 8 bases. The ends lost 0 bases at V and 1 base at J; junction bases unmatched: 1. Germline V gives CDR1 MNHEY, CDR2 SMNVEV (reference sequence). The CDR3 contains 15 residues. CDR3 residues: CASSLSGTGNTEAFF. The DNA for the CDR3 is TGTGCCAGCAGTTTATCAGGGACAGGGAACACTGAAGCTTTCTTT.

The J gene is TRBJ2-7, the V gene TRBV29-1, with a possible D match to TRBD1 (6 bases). V gave up 0 bases and J gave up 0 bases, with 12 bases separating them. The CDR3 is made up of 15 amino acids. Germline V CDR1 and CDR2: SQVTM, ANQGSEA. CDR3 nucleotide sequence: TGCAGCGTTGAAGATCCAGGGGCTAGCTCCTACGAGCAGTACTTC. The encoded protein is CSVEDPGASSYEQYF.

The rearrangement uses TRBV6-1 and TRBJ1-5; 7 positions agree with TRBD1. CDR3 length: 15 residues. Germline CDR1 is MNHNS and CDR2 is SASEGT. V was clipped by 3 bases and J by 5 bases; unmatched bases: 7. CDR3 sequence (DNA): TGTGCCAGCAGTGAGATCGTCAGGGGGGATCAGCCCCAGCATTTT. It specifies CASSEIVRGDQPQHF.

The V gene is TRBV6-5, the J gene TRBJ1-4; 7 nucleotides align to TRBD1. Per germline, CDR1 MNHEY and CDR2 SVGAGI. Losses at the gene ends were 1 base for V and 6 bases for J; bases not matched to a gene: 5. CDR3 length: 15 amino acids. The CDR3: CASSYLRGLDEKLFF. The DNA of the CDR3 is TGTGCCAGCAGTTACTTGAGGGGGCTCGATGAAAAACTGTTTTTT.

This sequence joins TRBV7-9 and TRBJ1-5, with D possibly TRBD1 on 6 matching bases. The V and J ends lost 8 bases and 0 bases respectively, with 11 bases between them. Germline CDR1 SEHNR, CDR2 FQNEAQ (reference sequence). The CDR3 loop spans 14 amino acids. The CDR3 is CASSGAYSNQPQHF. The CDR3 DNA is TGTGCCAGCTCAGGGGCCTATAGCAATCAGCCCCAGCATTTT.

This clone was seen a few times. For the CDR3, the DNA is TGCGCCAGCAGCCAAGATTCAGTCACCGGCTCTGGAAACACCATATATTTT. Protein: CASSQDSVTGSGNTIYF. The chain links TRBV4-1 to TRBJ1-3; the D is unclear. The CDR3 has 17 amino acids. Trimming took off 0 bases at V and 0 bases at J, with 12 bases between the two ends. The germline V gene encodes CDR1 MGHRA and CDR2 YSYEKL.

In this sample, this clone turned up a few times. The gene calls are TRBV28 and TRBJ1-1, with TRBD1 as a possible D gene (5 bases). CDR1 is MDHEN, CDR2 SYDVKM, per germline. This CDR3 has 14 amino acids. V was pared by 6 bases and J by 4 bases, with 15 bases between. The CDR3: CASRPLLQGTEAFF. DNA for the CDR3: TGTGCCAGCAGACCTCTCCTGCAGGGCACTGAAGCTTTCTTT.